The 32 T cell receptor beta chains listed next were all sequenced from one sample in a study of post-analysis software for immune sequencing data (dated by TCRdb to between 2014 and 2017). Study-level results and caveats: Significantly higher frequencies in patients than in controls were found for about five TRBV segments, including TRBV5-6, TRBV5-1 and TRBV20-1.

No antigens are known for them. Libraries were constructed by PCR. Data came from an Illumina HiSeq 2500. To reduce PCR and sequencing biases, unique molecular identifiers were incorporated into the TCR beta cDNA libraries. Clones were called with MiXCR by TCRdb after fastp trimmed the public reads at Q25, and only in-frame beta chains were retained. Under each unique CDR3 protein, matching rows form one entry showing the most common genes and DNA. The sample has roughly 670,000 distinct CDR3 sequences on record, approximately 59% of them singletons. In total, the top ten clones hold 10% to 12% of the sample. The material sequenced was blood. These receptors all come from a girl aged 2 to 10 with multiple sclerosis.

This clonotype has only a few counts. V gene TRBV27 combines with J gene TRBJ2-1; TRBD2 aligns across 11 bases. The V gene's germline CDR1 is MNHEY and CDR2 SMNVEV (reference sequence). With V trimmed by 5 bases and J by 0 bases, 3 bases remained unmatched. This CDR3 contains 16 residues. The CDR3 loop reads CASSPGTSGSYNEQFF. The DNA for the CDR3 is TGTGCCAGCAGTCCCGGGACTAGCGGCTCCTACAATGAGCAGTTCTTC.

The V and J genes are TRBV29-1 and TRBJ1-2; D gene unclear. This CDR3 has 14 residues. The V gene lost 1 base and the J gene lost 4 bases, with 13 bases spanning the gap. CDR1 is SQVTM and CDR2 is ANQGSEA in the germline V gene. The CDR3 region has the DNA TGCAGCGTTGAAGGAGGCGGATTGGCCTATGGCTACACCTTC. It translates to CSVEGGGLAYGYTF.

The rearrangement uses TRBV7-2 and TRBJ1-1; TRBD1 might be the D (6 bases). V dropped 5 bases and J dropped 5 bases, with 18 bases sitting between them. CDR1 and CDR2 from the germline V gene are SGHTA and FQGNSA. The CDR3 contains 15 residues. CDR3 residues: CASSHWGGLRTEAFF. CDR3 in DNA: TGTGCCAGCAGCCACTGGGGGGGCTTGAGGACTGAAGCTTTCTTT.

The gene calls are TRBV6-1 and TRBJ2-1; D is unresolved. The CDR3 is 13 amino acids. Trimming took 6 bases from V and 5 from J, leaving 11 bases between them. Per the germline V gene, CDR1 is MNHNS and CDR2 is SASEGT. The CDR3 DNA is TGTGCCAGCAGGGAGCGAAAAAACAATGAGCAGTTCTTC. This translates into CASRERKNNEQFF.

This chain uses TRBV28 with TRBJ1-2; 9 positions agree with TRBD1. The V segment lost 6 bases and the J segment 3 bases; nucleotides outside the gene matches: 8. CDR3 length: 15 residues. Germline CDR1 MDHEN, CDR2 SYDVKM. CDR3 nucleotide sequence: TGTGCCAGCAGCCTGGGACAGGGCAACGACTATGGCTACACCTTC. Encoded protein: CASSLGQGNDYGYTF.

This clonotype was seen only a few times. The rearrangement uses TRBV7-3 and TRBJ2-1; 7 positions match TRBD2. This CDR3 spans 16 amino acids. With 1 base clipped from V and 7 bases from J, the junction kept 10 bases outside the gene matches. In germline, CDR1 is SGHTA, CDR2 FQGTGA. CDR3 sequence (DNA): TGTGCCAGCAGCTTAATGGCTAGCGGAGTCGGGAATGAGCAGTTCTTC. It encodes CASSLMASGVGNEQFF.

The chain carries TRBV5-6 and TRBJ2-1; a weak D match, TRBD2 (5 bases). Germline V gene data show CDR1 as SGHDT and CDR2 as YYEEEE. The ends were cut back, 4 bases at V and 6 bases at J, with 14 bases in the middle. The CDR3 extends over 14 amino acids. The CDR3 loop is CASSLLTRTNEQFF. Written as DNA, the CDR3 is TGTGCCAGCAGCCTATTAACTAGAACCAATGAGCAGTTCTTC.

The chain carries TRBV29-1 and TRBJ2-3; D is unresolved. The germline V gene encodes CDR1 SQVTM and CDR2 ANQGSEA. V shed 8 bases and J shed 2 bases, with 5 bases lying between them. The CDR3 spans 10 residues. CDR3 in amino acids: CSLSTDTQYF. In DNA, the CDR3 is TGCAGCCTATCCACAGATACGCAGTATTTT.

This clonotype was counted a few times. V usage is TRBV7-9 and J usage is TRBJ2-3, with D possibly being TRBD1 (5 bases). Germline V gene data show CDR1 as SEHNR and CDR2 as FQNEAQ (reference sequence). The V gene lost 6 bases and the J gene lost 5 bases, with 18 bases spanning the gap. CDR3 size: 15 residues. The DNA of the CDR3 is TGTGCCAGCAGTACCGGCCTAGGGGTTCTAGATACGCAGTATTTT. Protein sequence: CASSTGLGVLDTQYF.

The chain has TRBV5-1 and TRBJ1-6; no firm D call. Germline loops: CDR1 SGHRS, CDR2 YFSETQ. CDR3 size: 12 residues. Trimming took 0 bases from V and 8 from J, leaving 3 bases between them. The CDR3 spells CASSLADSPLHF. DNA of the CDR3: TGCGCCAGCAGCTTGGCGGATTCACCCCTCCACTTT.

V gene TRBV5-1 combines with J gene TRBJ2-1; D gene unclear. Germline V gene lookup returns CDR1 SGHRS and CDR2 YFSETQ. The V end lost 0 bases, the J end lost 9 bases, and 10 bases lay between the germline ends. This CDR3 region has 13 residues. The CDR3 DNA reads as TGCGCCAGCAGCTTGGGAAAGGGCGGTGAGCAGTTCTTC. Its protein is CASSLGKGGEQFF.

In DNA form, the CDR3 reads TGTGCCAGCAAGGACAATCAGCCCCAGCATTTT. Translating gives CASKDNQPQHF. The chain links TRBV6-1 to TRBJ1-5; unclear D gene. Germline V gene sequence: CDR1 MNHNS, CDR2 SASEGT. This CDR3 has 11 amino acids. V lost 7 bases to trimming and J lost 3 bases, with 4 bases between them.

The rearrangement joins TRBV27 to TRBJ2-3; a possible D gene is TRBD1 (6 bases). The CDR3 runs 16 residues. Trimming left V 0 bases short and J 2 bases short, with 12 bases between. The germline gives CDR1 MNHEY, CDR2 SMNVEV (reference sequence). The DNA of the CDR3 is TGTGCCAGCAGTTTATCGACAGGAGTTAACACAGATACGCAGTATTTT. As protein: CASSLSTGVNTDTQYF.

The chain joins TRBV5-6 to TRBJ1-2, with a possible D match to TRBD1 (6 bases). The length of the CDR3 is 15 residues. Germline V lookup: CDR1 SGHDT, CDR2 YYEEEE. V dropped 0 bases and J dropped 2 bases, with 11 bases sitting between them. CDR3 region: CASSLGGQRNYGYTF. The DNA for the CDR3 is TGTGCCAGCAGCTTGGGAGGACAGAGGAACTATGGCTACACCTTC.

This sequence joins TRBV9 and TRBJ2-5; possible D gene TRBD1, 7 bases. The V and J ends lost 2 bases and 4 bases respectively, with 15 bases between them. Germline V gene data show CDR1 as SGDLS and CDR2 as YYNGEE. CDR3 length: 15 amino acids. The CDR3 DNA reads as TGTGCCAGCAGCGTTGGAGGGGGCCGCGGAGAGACCCAGTACTTC. The encoded protein is CASSVGGGRGETQYF.

This clonotype was counted between two and nine times. V usage is TRBV20-1 and J usage is TRBJ2-5; maybe TRBD2 (6 bases). This CDR3 comprises 13 residues. CDR1 and CDR2 from the germline V gene are DFQATT and SNEGSKA (reference sequence). Trimming took 5 bases from V and 4 from J, leaving 14 bases between them. CDR3 nucleotide sequence: TGCAGTGCTCCCGTGACTAGACTAGAGACCCAGTACTTC. The encoded protein is CSAPVTRLETQYF.

The rearrangement uses TRBV10-3 and TRBJ1-2; no clear D gene. Looked up from germline, CDR1 is ENHRY and CDR2 is SYGVKD. Trimming shortened V by 7 bases and J by 2 bases, and 5 bases separated the two germline ends. This CDR3 is built from 11 residues. CDR3 sequence: CAITLNYGYTF. CDR3 sequence (DNA): TGTGCCATCACTCTAAACTATGGCTACACCTTC.

The chain uses TRBV25-1 and TRBJ1-2, with unresolved D. Germline V gene data show CDR1 as MGHDK and CDR2 as SYGVNS. This CDR3 comprises 13 residues. Trimming took off 4 bases at V and 8 bases at J, with 14 bases between the two ends. The CDR3 DNA reads TGTGCCAGCAGTGGGGCTCCCTGGGAGGGCTACACCTTC. It specifies CASSGAPWEGYTF.

This chain joins TRBV6-6 and TRBJ1-2, with D possibly being TRBD1 (5 bases). Looked up from germline, CDR1 is MNHNY and CDR2 is SVGAGI (reference sequence). With 2 bases removed from V and 5 bases from J, the gap between germline ends came to 12 bases. CDR3 length equals 14 residues. The CDR3 coding sequence is TGTGCCAGCAGTTACGGGGGGATCGCTTATGGCTACACCTTC. This codes for CASSYGGIAYGYTF.

The chain employs TRBV9 and TRBJ2-1, with 7 positions matching TRBD1. V shed 0 bases, J shed 0 bases, and the junction held 6 bases outside the gene matches. Germline CDR1 and CDR2: SGDLS and YYNGEE. CDR3 length: 17 amino acids. CDR3 region: CASSVEGGLGSYNEQFF. Here the CDR3 DNA reads TGTGCCAGCAGCGTAGAAGGGGGCCTAGGCTCCTACAATGAGCAGTTCTTC.

As concerns this clonotype: Since no conserved phenylalanine or tryptophan closes the CDR3, a read error is the likely cause. The chain carries TRBV12-3 or TRBV12-4 and TRBJ2-5, with D uncertain. The CDR3 runs 12 residues. The V end lost 6 bases, the J end lost 10 bases, and 15 bases lay between the germline ends. The CDR3 loop reads CASSRRSLDQYS. The CDR3 DNA is TGTGCCAGCAGCCGCAGATCCCTTGACCAGTACTCC.

The chain employs TRBV20-1 and TRBJ2-3; 7 bases are a match to TRBD2. The CDR3 is 15 residues long. Germline CDR1 DFQATT, CDR2 SNEGSKA (reference sequence). Trimming cost V 3 bases and J 5 bases; bases outside gene matches: 11. CDR3 nucleotides: TGCAGTGCTAGCAGAGGTGCGGGGGTCTTAGATACGCAGTATTTT. Translated: CSASRGAGVLDTQYF.

The chain couples TRBV7-6 to TRBJ2-1, with 10 nucleotides matching TRBD2. V was clipped by 0 bases and J by 5 bases; unmatched bases: 7. CDR3 size: 17 residues. In germline, CDR1 is SGHVS, CDR2 FNYEAQ. The chain's CDR3 is CASSLAWGTSAHNEQFF. The DNA of the CDR3 is TGTGCCAGCAGCTTAGCCTGGGGGACTAGCGCCCACAATGAGCAGTTCTTC.

This clonotype was seen a few times. This chain joins TRBV10-3 and TRBJ2-5; 11 positions agree with TRBD2. The CDR3 loop spans 14 amino acids. The V and J ends lost 6 bases and 5 bases, in that order; junction bases with no gene match: 5. Germline CDR1 reads ENHRY; CDR2 reads SYGVKD. CDR3 bases: TGTGCCATCAGGGTGGGACTAGCGGAGGAGACCCAGTACTTC. Protein: CAIRVGLAEETQYF.

This chain links TRBV10-3 with TRBJ1-1; 7 positions match TRBD1. J lost 4 bases, V lost 10 bases, and 6 bases had no gene match. This CDR3 has 12 residues. Germline lookup yields CDR1 ENHRY and CDR2 SYGVKD. The DNA of the CDR3 is TGTGCCAACCGACAGGGTGGCACTGAAGCTTTCTTT. Protein: CANRQGGTEAFF.

This clonotype was seen only once. This chain links TRBV20-1 with TRBJ2-7; TRBD2 matches 7 bases. The ends lost 4 bases at V and 0 bases at J; junction bases unmatched: 6. Germline CDR1 reads DFQATT; CDR2 reads SNEGSKA (reference sequence). The CDR3 runs 14 residues. The CDR3 loop reads CSATSGANSYEQYF. As DNA, the CDR3 is TGCAGTGCTACCAGCGGGGCCAACTCCTACGAGCAGTACTTC.

The genes are TRBV6-1 and TRBJ2-1; D unclear. This CDR3 is 16 amino acids long. Germline V lookup: CDR1 MNHNS, CDR2 SASEGT. The germline V and J ends were trimmed by 5 bases and 0 bases, with 14 bases remaining between them. The CDR3 DNA reads TGTGCCAGCAGTCCCCAGGACGTGATCTCCTACAATGAGCAGTTCTTC. Protein: CASSPQDVISYNEQFF.

V usage is TRBV2 and J usage is TRBJ1-4; D gene unclear. The CDR3 is 15 amino acids. Looked up from germline, CDR1 is SNHLY and CDR2 is FYNNEI. V shed 6 bases and J shed 12 bases, with 23 bases lying between them. The CDR3 DNA sequence: TGTGCCAGCAGCGGCGCACGGAGTCCTGCGTGGGAACTGTTTTTT. Translated, it gives CASSGARSPAWELFF.

This sequence joins TRBV11-2 and TRBJ1-5; D gene ambiguous. Germline CDR1 and CDR2: SGHAT and FQNNGV. V was pared by 0 bases and J by 2 bases, with 8 bases between. CDR3 length equals 15 residues. The CDR3 loop is CASSLDLRGNQPQHF. The CDR3 coding sequence is TGTGCCAGCAGCTTAGATCTGAGGGGCAATCAGCCCCAGCATTTT.

The V and J genes are TRBV20-1 and TRBJ2-3; D perhaps matches TRBD2 (5 bases). Trimming shortened V by 5 bases and J by 9 bases, and 15 bases separated the two germline ends. The CDR3 has 12 residues. Germline loops: CDR1 DFQATT, CDR2 SNEGSKA (reference sequence). The CDR3 coding sequence is TGCAGTGCTTGGGATTACAGCGGCACGCAGTATTTT. It encodes CSAWDYSGTQYF.

The V gene is TRBV7-8, the J gene TRBJ2-4; D call uncertain. This CDR3 is 14 amino acids long. Germline V CDR1 and CDR2: SGHVS, FQNEAQ. Trimming cost V 5 bases and J 8 bases, with 16 bases left between them. The CDR3 DNA reads as TGTGCCAGCAGCGCTCGTCCCGTAGTGGACATTCAGTACTTC. This encodes CASSARPVVDIQYF.

The chain recombines TRBV3-1 with TRBJ2-7; 10 bases agree with TRBD2. Trimming at V came to 3 bases and at J to 1 base, leaving 3 bases not matched to a gene. Germline loops: CDR1 LGHDT, CDR2 YNNKEL (reference sequence). The CDR3 runs to 15 residues. The CDR3 is CASSQGLAPSYEQYF. The CDR3 region has the DNA TGTGCCAGCAGCCAGGGACTAGCGCCATCCTACGAGCAGTACTTC.